The present TCR beta chain was sequenced within a study of T-cell memory formation after mild COVID-19. Study-wide findings and caveats: In pre-infection memory, a portion of responding clones appeared, which suggested that cross-reactive memory joined. CD4+ bias marked clones expanding day 15 to 37, unlike balanced contracting clones.

As concerns this clonotype: Its antigen remains unknown.

The CDR3 covers 13 residues. V was shortened by 5 bases and J by 3 bases, with 12 bases between the two germline ends. Germline CDR1 and CDR2: SGHDT and YYEEEE. MiXCR, applied by TCRdb to the 5' RACE reads, yields one record per CDR3 protein. The sample has around 200,000 distinct CDR3 sequences; about 22% are singletons. This sequence was found in an adult woman who had mild COVID-19 (a few samples of this study predate the infection). Cell type and time point are not known. Sequenced input: PBMCs or a T cell subset sorted from them (not recorded which). The chain employs TRBV5-6 and TRBJ2-7, with D possibly TRBD1 on 5 matching bases. The CDR3 region is CASRSVGDYEQYF. The CDR3 DNA reads TGTGCCAGCAGGTCGGTAGGGGACTACGAGCAGTACTTC. Based on the CDR3 plus reference TRBV5-6 and TRBJ2-7, the full variable domain is DAGVTQSPTHLIKTRGQQVTLRCSPKSGHDTVSWYQQALGQGPQFIFQYYEEEERQRGNFPDRFSGHQFPNYSSELNVNALLLGDSALYLCASRSVGDYEQYFGPGTRLTVT.